This T cell receptor (beta chain) was documented in a study of T-cell reconstitution after alpha-beta-depleted transplantation in children (dated by TCRdb to the mid-2010s). For the study in its entirety: Using TCR repertoire profiling, the study followed T-cell immune reconstitution in a quantitative way in children after TCRalphabeta/CD19-depleted allogeneic hematopoietic cell transplantation.

The V and J ends are trimmed by 0 bases and 6 bases, leaving 18 bases between them. From the germline V gene, CDR1 is SGHRS and CDR2 is YFSETQ. Including the terminal cysteine and phenylalanine, the CDR3 comprises 17 residues. The read is trimmed to its CDR3 DNA, 51 bases read in frame from base 1. Note on this clonotype: It lacks a known antigen. No base-level quality is on record; no much larger clone is a single base apart.

Preparation of the library involved PCR. The data were produced on an Illumina HiSeq 2500. TCR libraries were prepared with molecular barcoding, using unique molecular identifiers to normalize TCRbeta repertoire quantification. TCRdb's own reprocessing of the public reads used fastp at Q25 and MiXCR and kept productive beta chains. One record per CDR3 amino acid sequence lists the most common genes and DNA. The sample has 450,000 to 600,000 distinct CDR3 sequences on record, approximately 30% of them singletons. The top ten constitute roughly 2.5% of the sample. Sequenced material: PBMCs from the stem cell graft donor, taken from the stem cell graft. The receptor chain draws on TRBV5-1 and TRBJ2-2; the D gene is tentatively TRBD1 or TRBD2, each matching 6 bases. The origin of this receptor is a human donor who donated a stem cell graft to a child with aplastic anemia. The bases read TGCGCCAGCAGCTTGGCCTGGGGGGCTCCTCCCGCCGGGGAGCTGTTTTTT. Its protein product is CASSLAWGAPPAGELFF.